This is a list of T cell receptor beta chains from one sample in a study of shared clonotypes between healthy human individuals. The method was immunoSEQ multiplex PCR; TCRdb's version includes in-frame clones alone and lacks a portion of them. The data hold about 2,100,000 clones, with about 92% observed a single time. Sequenced: naive CD8+ T cells from PBMCs. These receptors originate from a man aged 18-30 years in good health. Some clones in this sample may be carry-over from other donors' samples. Each CDR3 is given with its conserved first and last residue. A D gene is named only where the DNA matches it firmly. The size field is filled for only some rows; it gives once, few, many or a size class.

D: -
V: TRBV7-2
size: -
J: TRBJ2-2
CDR3: CASSLLPAWGDTGELFF
DNA: TGTGCCAGCAGCTTACTCCCGGCGTGGGGGGACACCGGGGAGCTGTTTTTT

D: TRBD1
V: TRBV9
size: -
J: TRBJ2-2
CDR3: CASSPRTGVNTGELFF
DNA: TGTGCCAGCAGCCCTCGGACAGGGGTGAACACCGGGGAGCTGTTTTTT

D: TRBD2
V: TRBV23-1
size: -
J: TRBJ2-5
CDR3: CASSHLTSGKETQYF
DNA: TGCGCCAGCAGTCACCTGACTAGCGGAAAAGAGACCCAGTACTTC

D: -
V: TRBV7-9
size: -
J: TRBJ2-2
CDR3: CASSLVETGELFF
DNA: TGTGCCAGCAGCTTAGTGGAAACCGGGGAGCTGTTTTTT

D: -
V: TRBV6-1
size: once
J: TRBJ2-1
CDR3: CASIRVNEQFF
DNA: TGTGCCAGCATAAGGGTGAATGAGCAGTTCTTC

D: TRBD2
V: TRBV27
size: -
J: TRBJ2-7
CDR3: CASRPWGGRADEQYF
DNA: TGTGCCAGCAGACCTTGGGGGGGACGGGCGGACGAGCAGTACTTC

D: -
V: TRBV7-9
size: -
J: TRBJ1-2
CDR3: CASSLERLSGYTF
DNA: TGTGCCAGCAGCTTAGAGCGACTAAGTGGCTACACCTTC

D: -
V: TRBV10-3
size: -
J: TRBJ2-1
CDR3: CAISPDGSPGNEQFF
DNA: TGTGCCATCAGCCCCGACGGGTCCCCTGGAAATGAGCAGTTCTTC

D: -
V: TRBV28
size: once
J: TRBJ2-7
CDR3: CASSLLGGTADPNEQYF
DNA: TGTGCCAGCAGTTTATTGGGGGGGACAGCGGACCCTAACGAGCAGTACTTC

D: -
V: TRBV21-1
size: -
J: TRBJ2-3
CDR3: CASIKLAGGPDTQYF
DNA: TGTGCCAGCATTAAGCTAGCGGGAGGGCCAGATACGCAGTATTTT

D: TRBD1
V: TRBV5-1
size: -
J: TRBJ2-7
CDR3: CASSGDRGPHEQYF
DNA: TGCGCCAGCAGCGGGGACAGGGGGCCGCACGAGCAGTACTTC

D: -
V: TRBV7-9
size: once
J: TRBJ1-2
CDR3: CASSLAPVSYTF
DNA: TGTGCCAGCAGCTTAGCGCCGGTTTCCTACACCTTC

D: TRBD2
V: TRBV9
size: -
J: TRBJ2-1
CDR3: CASSRREREGRMNEQFF
DNA: TGTGCCAGCAGCCGCAGGGAGCGGGAGGGCCGGATGAATGAGCAGTTCTTC

D: TRBD2
V: TRBV28
size: -
J: TRBJ2-7
CDR3: CASSLGLAGGEQYF
DNA: TGTGCCAGCAGTCTTGGACTAGCGGGAGGCGAGCAGTACTTC

D: -
V: TRBV28
size: -
J: TRBJ2-3
CDR3: CASSRRPSGTDTQYF
DNA: TGTGCCAGCAGCCGCCGGCCCAGCGGCACAGATACGCAGTATTTT

D: -
V: TRBV7-9
size: -
J: TRBJ2-3
CDR3: CASSLVHVGEGTTDTQYF
DNA: TGTGCCAGCAGCTTAGTGCATGTGGGCGAGGGGACCACAGATACGCAGTATTTT

D: TRBD2
V: TRBV7-8
size: -
J: TRBJ2-3
CDR3: CASSVAGRVTDTQYF
DNA: TGTGCCAGCAGCGTAGCGGGAAGGGTGACAGATACGCAGTATTTT

D: TRBD2
V: TRBV27
size: -
J: TRBJ2-1
CDR3: CASSLRLAGVPLYNEQFF
DNA: TGTGCCAGCAGTTTAAGGCTAGCGGGAGTCCCCCTCTACAATGAGCAGTTCTTC

D: -
V: TRBV11-2
size: -
J: TRBJ1-3
CDR3: CASSLGGPGNTIYF
DNA: TGTGCCAGCAGCTTGGGCGGGCCTGGAAACACCATATATTTT

D: -
V: TRBV28
size: -
J: TRBJ1-2
CDR3: CASTSTSNYGYTF
DNA: TGTGCCAGCACCTCTACCTCTAACTATGGCTACACCTTC

D: -
V: TRBV28
size: few
J: TRBJ1-1
CDR3: CASSLLAGATEAFF
DNA: TGTGCCAGCAGTTTATTGGCGGGGGCCACTGAAGCTTTCTTT

D: TRBD1
V: TRBV5-1
size: -
J: TRBJ2-5
CDR3: CASSLGQGMSETQYF
DNA: TGCGCCAGCAGCCTGGGACAGGGTATGTCAGAGACCCAGTACTTC

D: TRBD2
V: TRBV7-2
size: -
J: TRBJ2-7
CDR3: CASSSRTSGKGYEQYF
DNA: TGTGCCAGCAGCTCCCGGACTAGCGGGAAAGGATACGAGCAGTACTTC

D: -
V: TRBV4-1
size: -
J: TRBJ2-4
CDR3: CASSQGGGNIQYF
DNA: TGCGCCAGCAGCCAAGGTGGAGGAAACATTCAGTACTTC

D: -
V: TRBV5-1
size: -
J: TRBJ1-2
CDR3: CASSLRDTGYGYTF
DNA: TGCGCCAGCAGCCTCCGGGACACCGGCTATGGCTACACCTTC

D: -
V: TRBV27
size: -
J: TRBJ1-2
CDR3: CASSSTGFYGYTF
DNA: TGTGCCAGCAGTTCCACAGGGTTCTATGGCTACACCTTC

D: -
V: TRBV11-2
size: -
J: TRBJ2-5
CDR3: CASSRRKGQETQYF
DNA: TGTGCCAGCAGCCGGCGGAAAGGTCAAGAGACCCAGTACTTC

D: -
V: TRBV11-2
size: -
J: TRBJ2-1
CDR3: CASSLDPGLGNEQFF
DNA: TGTGCCAGCAGCTTAGATCCCGGACTCGGCAATGAGCAGTTCTTC

D: TRBD1
V: TRBV11-2
size: -
J: TRBJ1-2
CDR3: CASSLVPQQGNGYTF
DNA: TGTGCCAGCAGCTTAGTACCCCAACAGGGGAATGGCTACACCTTC

D: -
V: TRBV4-1
size: -
J: TRBJ2-7
CDR3: CASSPRTLDYEQYF
DNA: TGCGCCAGCAGCCCCCGAACCCTCGACTACGAGCAGTACTTC

D: -
V: TRBV28
size: -
J: TRBJ1-5
CDR3: CASSSDRFIGGNQPQHF
DNA: TGTGCCAGCAGTTCTGACAGATTTATCGGGGGCAATCAGCCCCAGCATTTT

D: -
V: TRBV9
size: -
J: TRBJ1-1
CDR3: CASSVGGLTEAFF
DNA: TGTGCCAGCAGCGTGGGGGGACTCACTGAAGCTTTCTTT

D: -
V: TRBV7-9
size: -
J: TRBJ1-4
CDR3: CASSLDGWNEKLFF
DNA: TGTGCCAGCAGCTTAGATGGATGGAATGAAAAACTGTTTTTT

D: -
V: TRBV19
size: -
J: TRBJ1-2
CDR3: CASSPRTNHGYTF
DNA: TGTGCCAGTAGTCCCCGGACAAACCATGGCTACACCTTC